The clone carrying this T cell receptor (beta chain) was observed a handful of times. The CDR3 consists of 15 residues. A second PCR of roughly 7 to 11 cycles used a sample-barcoded 5' primer and a J-beta primer mix. One entry per CDR3 protein, called by TCRdb with MiXCR from the 5' RACE reads. The data hold over 700,000 distinct CDR3 sequences, with around a quarter observed a single time. This sample was included in a study of blood T cells in healthy people across ages. The same data also went into a second study, on T cells of mothers and their children. That investigation notes: Three healthy Caucasian mothers, along with their six children, were the donors.

The sequence derives from a boy aged 5-17 years in good health. This rearrangement joins TRBV12-3 or TRBV12-4 to TRBJ2-1, with a weak D call TRBD2 (6 bases). The closer fit of TRBJ2-7 to the DNA end suggests the J call may be wrong. Specimen: blood. CDR3 sequence reads: CASSLGGQTPYEQYF. As DNA, the CDR3 is TGTGCCAGCAGCCTCGGAGGGCAAACTCCCTACGAGCAGTACTTC.